Listed below are T cell receptor beta chains from one sample, sequenced in a study of OX40 agonist ivuxolimab in advanced cancers. Measured with immunoSEQ multiplex PCR; TCRdb has only the in-frame clones, and not every one. The sample consists of about 54,000 clones, about 83% of them appearing once. The sequences come from CD4+ or CD8+ T cells sorted from blood, collected in a trial of the OX40 agonist ivuxolimab. The source of these receptors is an adult with an advanced solid tumor such as melanoma, head and neck, liver or kidney cancer. Each CDR3 is given with its conserved first and last residue. Each record gives: CDR3 protein, V gene, J gene.

CASSLDEGGGYTF,TRBV7-9,TRBJ1-2
CASSVEGSGSYEQYF,TRBV9,TRBJ2-7
CASSRAGNNSPLHF,TRBV6-6,TRBJ1-6
CSASTDYSYEQYF,TRBV29-1,TRBJ2-7
CASSFNPGTGRSYEQYF,TRBV7-9,TRBJ2-7
CASRGPGANVLTF,TRBV10-3,TRBJ2-6
CAWSKRRMNTGELFF,TRBV30,TRBJ2-2
CASSEDIQETQYF,TRBV2,TRBJ2-5
CASRPKRPPSTDTQYF,TRBV10-2,TRBJ2-3
CASSYGTGWRDYGYTF,TRBV6-6,TRBJ1-2
CASSQDAYEQYF,TRBV4-2,TRBJ2-7
CASSPPRGRDEQYF,TRBV28,TRBJ2-7
CASSLSTGSYEQYF,TRBV28,TRBJ2-7
CASSWTGGGDTGELFF,TRBV5-1,TRBJ2-2
CASSRDVTSYEQYF,TRBV5-1,TRBJ2-7
CASSRLRQTSNQPQHF,TRBV19,TRBJ1-5
CASSESRRGTEAFF,TRBV10-1,TRBJ1-1
CASGALNYGYTF,TRBV11-2,TRBJ1-2
CASSWGQPGGEQYF,TRBV5-1,TRBJ2-7
CASSYGGSYEQYF,TRBV6-6,TRBJ2-7
CASSSTRGETQYF,TRBV9,TRBJ2-5
CASSLKGVDEQFF,TRBV11-3,TRBJ2-1
CATQRDYNEKLFF,TRBV6-1,TRBJ1-4
CASSLAPGENTEAFF,TRBV7-2,TRBJ1-1
CASSLVGRDKNIQYF,TRBV7-8,TRBJ2-4
CASSSPPGAGQGTDTQYF,TRBV7-3,TRBJ2-3
CASSQGAGMGEKLFF,TRBV4-1,TRBJ1-4
CASSLLTEETQYF,TRBV7-2,TRBJ2-5
CASATGGRVQPQHF,TRBV28,TRBJ1-5
CASSRVAGDRGENIQYF,TRBV14,TRBJ2-4
CASSLGAGGHQPQHF,TRBV18,TRBJ1-5
CASSQGQFSGANVLTF,TRBV7-8,TRBJ2-6
CASSGSVREETQYF,TRBV9,TRBJ2-5
CASSFQATYEQYF,TRBV27,TRBJ2-7
CAISEEGMGYGYTF,TRBV10-3,TRBJ1-2
CASSPPAFTHPYNEQFF,TRBV18,TRBJ2-1
CASSLTSGNTGELFF,TRBV7-2,TRBJ2-2
CASLQVPNYGYTF,TRBV2,TRBJ1-2